This T cell receptor beta chain originates from a study of regulatory T cells. Comment on this clone: Its antigen remains unknown.

Germline CDR1 reads MNHNS; CDR2 reads SASEGT. CDR3 length: 15 amino acids. V was pared by 5 bases and J by 4 bases, with 14 bases between. Study findings and constraints: Patient repertoires had restricted TRB V-J pairs and skewed V and J usage, most in Tregs. In CD3G-deficient patients, conventional CD4+ T cells were enriched for hydrophobic CDR3 residues at positions 6 and 7.

Primers: 52 TRBV forward and 13 TRBJ reverse. Clones were sequenced by immunoSEQ multiplex PCR, and TCRdb holds only the in-frame ones, with some missing. The table shows some 23,000 clones, with 88% occurring only once. Autoimmunity was present in every CD3G-deficient patient, worse in two. Patients aged 2 to 39 years had fewer naive T cells. CD4+ cells were sorted into CD25-high CD127-low regulatory cells and CD25-low CD127-high conventional cells. The chain recombines TRBV6-1 with TRBJ2-2; a weak D match, TRBD1 (5 bases). The receptor was derived from a child aged 10-17 years with CD3G deficiency. The sample taken for sequencing was conventional CD4+ T cells sorted from blood. The DNA for the CDR3 is TGTGCCAGCAGTCCAGGGTCTGTCGGCACCGGGGAGCTGTTTTTT. Translated: CASSPGSVGTGELFF.